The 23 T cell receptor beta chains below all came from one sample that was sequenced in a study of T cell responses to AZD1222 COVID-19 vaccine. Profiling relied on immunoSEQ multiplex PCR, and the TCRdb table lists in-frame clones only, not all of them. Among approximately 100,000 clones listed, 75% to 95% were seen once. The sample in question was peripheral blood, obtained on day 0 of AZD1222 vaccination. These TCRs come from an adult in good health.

The CDR3 DNA follows: TGTGCCAGCTCACCAACGCACAGGCAGCAAGAGACCCAGTACTTC. It translates to CASSPTHRQQETQYF. The rearrangement uses TRBV18 and TRBJ2-5, with D possibly matching TRBD1 (5 bases). In germline, CDR1 is KGHSH, CDR2 LQKENI. V gave up 2 bases and J gave up 2 bases, with 12 bases separating them. This CDR3 spans 15 amino acids.

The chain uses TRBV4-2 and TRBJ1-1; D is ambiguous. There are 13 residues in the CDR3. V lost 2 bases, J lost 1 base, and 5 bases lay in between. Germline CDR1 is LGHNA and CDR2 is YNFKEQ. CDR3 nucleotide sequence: TGTGCCAGCAGCCAAAACAAGAACACTGAAGCTTTCTTT. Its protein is CASSQNKNTEAFF.

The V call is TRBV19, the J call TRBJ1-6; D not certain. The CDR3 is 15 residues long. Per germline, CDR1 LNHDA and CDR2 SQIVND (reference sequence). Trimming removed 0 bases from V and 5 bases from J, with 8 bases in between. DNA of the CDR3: TGTGCCAGTAGTATAGATCGTGCCAATAATTCACCCCTCCACTTT. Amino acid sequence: CASSIDRANNSPLHF. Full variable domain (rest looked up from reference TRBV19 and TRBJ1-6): DGGITQSPKYLFRKEGQNVTLSCEQNLNHDAMYWYRQDPGQGLRLIYYSQIVNDFQKGDIAEGYSVSREKKESFPLTVTSAQKNPTAFYLCASSIDRANNSPLHFGNGTRLTVT.

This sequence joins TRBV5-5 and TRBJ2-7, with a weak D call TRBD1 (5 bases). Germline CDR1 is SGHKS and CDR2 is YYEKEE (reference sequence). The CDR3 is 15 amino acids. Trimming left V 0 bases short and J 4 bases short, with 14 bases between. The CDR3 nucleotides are TGTGCCAGCAGCTTGGGCCAGGGTGAGGTGTACGAGCAGTACTTC. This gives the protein CASSLGQGEVYEQYF.

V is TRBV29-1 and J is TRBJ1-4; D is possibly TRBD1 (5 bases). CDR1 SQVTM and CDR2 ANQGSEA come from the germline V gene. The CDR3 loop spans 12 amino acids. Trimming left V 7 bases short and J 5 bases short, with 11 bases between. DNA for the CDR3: TGCAGCGCTGGGGGGGGGAATGAAAAACTGTTTTTT. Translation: CSAGGGNEKLFF.

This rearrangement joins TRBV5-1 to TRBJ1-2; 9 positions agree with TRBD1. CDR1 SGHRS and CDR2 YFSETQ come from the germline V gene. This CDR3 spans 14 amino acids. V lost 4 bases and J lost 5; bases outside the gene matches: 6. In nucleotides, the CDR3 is TGCGCCAGCAGCCCGAGAGGACAGGGGTATGGCTACACCTTC. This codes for CASSPRGQGYGYTF. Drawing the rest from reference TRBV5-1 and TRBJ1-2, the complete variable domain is KAGVTQTPRYLIKTRGQQVTLSCSPISGHRSVSWYQQTPGQGLQFLFEYFSETQRNKGNFPGRFSGRQFSNSRSEMNVSTLELGDSALYLCASSPRGQGYGYTFGSGTRLTVV.

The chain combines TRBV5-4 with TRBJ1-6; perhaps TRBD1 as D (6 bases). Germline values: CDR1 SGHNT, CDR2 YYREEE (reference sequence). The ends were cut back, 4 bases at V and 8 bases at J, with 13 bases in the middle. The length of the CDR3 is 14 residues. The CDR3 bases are TGTGCCAGCAGCACAGACAGGTCCTATTCACCCCTCCACTTT. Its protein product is CASSTDRSYSPLHF. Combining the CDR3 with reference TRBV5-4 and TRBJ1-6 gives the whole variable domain ETGVTQSPTHLIKTRGQQVTLRCSSQSGHNTVSWYQQALGQGPQFIFQYYREEENGRGNFPPRFSGLQFPNYSSELNVNALELDDSALYLCASSTDRSYSPLHFGNGTRLTVT.

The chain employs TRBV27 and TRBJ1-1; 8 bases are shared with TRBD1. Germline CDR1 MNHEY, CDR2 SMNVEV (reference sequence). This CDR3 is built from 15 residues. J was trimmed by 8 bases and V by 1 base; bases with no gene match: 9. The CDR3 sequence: CASSLYMTGVVEAFF. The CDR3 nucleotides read TGTGCCAGCAGTTTATATATGACAGGGGTGGTCGAAGCTTTCTTT.

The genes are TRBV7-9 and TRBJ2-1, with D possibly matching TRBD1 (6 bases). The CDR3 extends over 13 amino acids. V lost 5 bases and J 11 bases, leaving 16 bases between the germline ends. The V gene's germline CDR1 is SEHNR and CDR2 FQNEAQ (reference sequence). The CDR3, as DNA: TGTGCCAGCAGCCGAGTTCTGGACAGCCAGCAGTTCTTC. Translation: CASSRVLDSQQFF.

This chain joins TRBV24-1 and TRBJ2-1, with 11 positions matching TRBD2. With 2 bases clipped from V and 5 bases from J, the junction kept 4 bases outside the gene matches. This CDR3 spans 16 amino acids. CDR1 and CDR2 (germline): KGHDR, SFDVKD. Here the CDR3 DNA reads TGTGCCACCAGTGATTCAGGGACTAGCGGAGACAATGAGCAGTTCTTC. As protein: CATSDSGTSGDNEQFF.

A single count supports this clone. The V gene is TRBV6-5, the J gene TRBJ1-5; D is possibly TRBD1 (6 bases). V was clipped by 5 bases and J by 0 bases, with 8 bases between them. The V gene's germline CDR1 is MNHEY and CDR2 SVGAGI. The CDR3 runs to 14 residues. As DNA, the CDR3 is TGTGCCAGCAGTCCAGGGGATAGCAATCAGCCCCAGCATTTT. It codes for CASSPGDSNQPQHF.

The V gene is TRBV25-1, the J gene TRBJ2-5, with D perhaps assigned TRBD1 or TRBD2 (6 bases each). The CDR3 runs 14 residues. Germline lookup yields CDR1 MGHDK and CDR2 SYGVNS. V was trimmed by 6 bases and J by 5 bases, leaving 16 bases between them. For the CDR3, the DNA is TGTGCCAGCAGGGGAATGGGGGGCCGGGAGACCCAGTACTTC. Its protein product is CASRGMGGRETQYF.

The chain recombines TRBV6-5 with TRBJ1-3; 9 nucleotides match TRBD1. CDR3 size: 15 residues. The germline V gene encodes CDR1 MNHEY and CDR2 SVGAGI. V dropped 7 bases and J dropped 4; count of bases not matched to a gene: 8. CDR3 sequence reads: CASIRDRDSGNTIYF. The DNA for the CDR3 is TGTGCCAGCATCCGGGACAGGGACTCCGGAAACACCATATATTTT.

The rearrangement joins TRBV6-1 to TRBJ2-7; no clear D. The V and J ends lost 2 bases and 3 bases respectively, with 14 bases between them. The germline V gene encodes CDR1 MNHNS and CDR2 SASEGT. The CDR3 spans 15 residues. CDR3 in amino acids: CASSEWGLGFYEQYF. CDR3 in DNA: TGTGCCAGCAGTGAATGGGGATTGGGATTCTACGAGCAGTACTTC.

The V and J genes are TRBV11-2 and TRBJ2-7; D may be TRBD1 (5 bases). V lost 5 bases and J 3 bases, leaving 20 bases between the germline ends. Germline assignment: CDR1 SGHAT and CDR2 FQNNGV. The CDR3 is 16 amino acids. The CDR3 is CASSLTQDTLLYEQYF. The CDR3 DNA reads TGTGCCAGCAGCCTGACGCAGGACACCCTACTCTACGAGCAGTACTTC.

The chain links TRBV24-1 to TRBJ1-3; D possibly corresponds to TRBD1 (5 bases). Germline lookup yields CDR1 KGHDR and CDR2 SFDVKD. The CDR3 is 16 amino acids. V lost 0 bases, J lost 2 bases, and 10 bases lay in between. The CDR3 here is CATSDLTGRPGNTIYF. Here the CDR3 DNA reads TGTGCCACCAGTGATTTGACAGGAAGGCCTGGAAACACCATATATTTT.

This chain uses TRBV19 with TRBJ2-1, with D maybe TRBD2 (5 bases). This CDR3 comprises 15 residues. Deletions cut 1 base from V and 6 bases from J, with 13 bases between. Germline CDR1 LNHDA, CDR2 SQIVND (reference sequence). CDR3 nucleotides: TGTGCCAGTAGTATAGGGCAGGAGGTAGGCAATGAGCAGTTCTTC. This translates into CASSIGQEVGNEQFF.

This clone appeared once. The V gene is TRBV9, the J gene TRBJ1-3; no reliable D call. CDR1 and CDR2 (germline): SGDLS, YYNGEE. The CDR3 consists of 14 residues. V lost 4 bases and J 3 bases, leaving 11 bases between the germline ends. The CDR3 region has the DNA TGTGCCAGCAGCCCCCGAGCCCATGGAAACACCATATATTTT. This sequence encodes CASSPRAHGNTIYF. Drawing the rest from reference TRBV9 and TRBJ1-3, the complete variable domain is DSGVTQTPKHLITATGQRVTLRCSPRSGDLSVYWYQQSLDQGLQFLIQYYNGEERAKGNILERFSAQQFPDLHSELNLSSLELGDSALYFCASSPRAHGNTIYFGEGSWLTVV.

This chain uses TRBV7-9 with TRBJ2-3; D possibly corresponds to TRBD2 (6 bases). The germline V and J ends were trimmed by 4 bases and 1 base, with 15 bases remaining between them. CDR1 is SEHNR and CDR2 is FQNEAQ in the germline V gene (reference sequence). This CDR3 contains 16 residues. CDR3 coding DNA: TGTGCCAGCAGCTCTAAAAGCGGGTTTCGCACAGATACGCAGTATTTT. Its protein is CASSSKSGFRTDTQYF.

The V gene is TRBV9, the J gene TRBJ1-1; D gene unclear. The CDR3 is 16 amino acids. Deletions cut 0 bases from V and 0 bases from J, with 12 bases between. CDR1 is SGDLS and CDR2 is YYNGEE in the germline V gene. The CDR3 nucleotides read TGTGCCAGCAGCGTAGGGATCACCGGGGTGAACACTGAAGCTTTCTTT. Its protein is CASSVGITGVNTEAFF. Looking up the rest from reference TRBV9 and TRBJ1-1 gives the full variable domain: DSGVTQTPKHLITATGQRVTLRCSPRSGDLSVYWYQQSLDQGLQFLIQYYNGEERAKGNILERFSAQQFPDLHSELNLSSLELGDSALYFCASSVGITGVNTEAFFGQGTRLTVV.

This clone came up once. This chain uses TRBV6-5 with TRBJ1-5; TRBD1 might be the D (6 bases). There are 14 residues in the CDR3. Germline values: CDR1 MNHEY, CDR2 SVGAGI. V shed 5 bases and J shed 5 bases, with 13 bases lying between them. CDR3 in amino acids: CASSRDTLDQPQHF. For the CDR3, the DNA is TGTGCCAGCAGTCGGGACACCTTGGATCAGCCCCAGCATTTT.

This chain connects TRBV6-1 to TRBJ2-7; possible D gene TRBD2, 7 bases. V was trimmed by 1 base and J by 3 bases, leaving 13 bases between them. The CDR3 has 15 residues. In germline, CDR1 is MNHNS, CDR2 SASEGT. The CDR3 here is CASSEGGGLIYEQYF. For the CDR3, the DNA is TGTGCCAGCAGTGAAGGGGGGGGGCTAATCTACGAGCAGTACTTC.

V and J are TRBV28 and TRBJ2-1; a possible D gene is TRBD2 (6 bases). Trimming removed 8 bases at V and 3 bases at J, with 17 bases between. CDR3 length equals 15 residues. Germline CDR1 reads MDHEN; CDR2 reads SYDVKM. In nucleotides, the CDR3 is TGTGCCAGCGGAAATCGGGGAGGCCTCTACAATGAGCAGTTCTTC. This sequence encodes CASGNRGGLYNEQFF.